Below, 16 T cell receptor beta chains from the same sample are listed, as sequenced in a study of blood T cell repertoires in COVID-19. Sequencing used immunoSEQ multiplex PCR; TCRdb keeps in-frame clones, though not all of them. The sample has approximately 210,000 clones; 81% are singletons. What was sequenced was PBMCs or T cells enriched from blood (not recorded which). The receptors derive from a woman aged 50 to 60 with acute COVID-19.

J is TRBJ1-2 and V is TRBV2, with D maybe TRBD1 (5 bases). Germline V gene data show CDR1 as SNHLY and CDR2 as FYNNEI. The V end was cut by 8 bases, the J end by 7 bases, with 17 bases between. CDR3 length equals 13 residues. For the CDR3, the DNA is TGTGCCAGCTTTGGACAACACGGTTTTGGCTACACCTTC. It codes for CASFGQHGFGYTF.

The chain joins TRBV28 to TRBJ1-2, with TRBD1 matching 7 bases. The CDR3 sequence is 16 residues long. The germline gives CDR1 MDHEN, CDR2 SYDVKM. J gave up 1 base and V 5 bases, and 10 bases lay outside the gene matches. In DNA form, the CDR3 reads TGTGCCAGCAGTAAAGAGGACAGGATAAGTAACTATGGCTACACCTTC. This sequence encodes CASSKEDRISNYGYTF.

This chain links TRBV29-1 with TRBJ2-7; D ambiguous. Germline V gene sequence: CDR1 SQVTM, CDR2 ANQGSEA. Trimming took 0 bases from V and 3 from J, leaving 15 bases between them. CDR3 size: 15 residues. CDR3 residues: CSVEDPGPHGYEQYF. The CDR3 DNA sequence: TGCAGCGTTGAAGATCCTGGGCCCCATGGCTACGAGCAGTACTTC.

V is TRBV7-9 and J is TRBJ1-5, with D possibly being TRBD1 (5 bases). Germline lookup yields CDR1 SEHNR and CDR2 FQNEAQ (reference sequence). CDR3 length: 15 residues. The germline V and J ends were trimmed by 1 base and 2 bases, with 9 bases remaining between them. DNA for the CDR3: TGTGCCAGCAGCTTAGGAGTAGGGGGCAATCAGCCCCAGCATTTT. This sequence encodes CASSLGVGGNQPQHF.

The V and J genes are TRBV5-5 and TRBJ1-2; possible D gene TRBD1, 5 bases. The CDR3 is made up of 14 amino acids. CDR1 SGHKS and CDR2 YYEKEE come from the germline V gene (reference sequence). V lost 0 bases to trimming and J lost 5 bases, with 11 bases between them. This chain's CDR3 is CASSLVPGGYGYTF. DNA for the CDR3: TGTGCCAGCAGCTTGGTTCCGGGGGGGTATGGCTACACCTTC.

This rearrangement joins TRBV7-9 to TRBJ1-6; no firm D call. Germline V CDR1 and CDR2: SEHNR, FQNEAQ (reference sequence). CDR3 size: 16 residues. Trimming pared 2 bases from V and 0 bases from J, leaving 8 bases between. The CDR3 region has the DNA TGTGCCAGCAGCTTACAAGGGAGCTCCTATAATTCACCCCTCCACTTT. Amino acid sequence: CASSLQGSSYNSPLHF. The variable domain in full, with the rest retrieved from reference TRBV7-9 and TRBJ1-6, is DTGVSQNPRHKITKRGQNVTFRCDPISEHNRLYWYRQTLGQGPEFLTYFQNEAQLEKSRLLSDRFSAERPKGSFSTLEIQRTEQGDSAMYLCASSLQGSSYNSPLHFGNGTRLTVT.

The chain combines TRBV7-9 with TRBJ2-1; TRBD1 matches 8 bases. The CDR3 totals 15 residues. Germline lookup yields CDR1 SEHNR and CDR2 FQNEAQ (reference sequence). V lost 7 bases, J lost 2 bases, and 7 bases stayed unmatched. CDR3 in amino acids: CASTQGAVPYNEQFF. CDR3 nucleotide sequence: TGTGCCAGCACCCAGGGGGCAGTTCCCTACAATGAGCAGTTCTTC.

This clone was observed many times. The chain combines TRBV5-6 with TRBJ2-5; D unclear. Germline V gene data show CDR1 as SGHDT and CDR2 as YYEEEE. This CDR3 contains 14 residues. Trimming took 0 bases from V and 5 from J, leaving 11 bases between them. CDR3 in amino acids: CASSLGFGWETQYF. CDR3 in DNA: TGTGCCAGCAGCTTGGGTTTCGGTTGGGAGACCCAGTACTTC.

The V and J genes are TRBV12-3 or TRBV12-4 and TRBJ1-1; 7 bases map to TRBD1. Losses at the gene ends were 4 bases for V and 1 base for J; bases not matched to a gene: 0. The CDR3 covers 13 residues. The CDR3 loop is CASSWTGNTEAFF. The CDR3 region has the DNA TGTGCCAGCAGTTGGACAGGGAACACTGAAGCTTTCTTT.

The chain uses TRBV6-2 or TRBV6-3 and TRBJ1-1, with D perhaps matching TRBD1 (6 bases). In germline, CDR1 is MNHEY, CDR2 SVGEGT. The CDR3 is 14 amino acids. Trimming removed 2 bases at V and 5 bases at J, with 12 bases between. CDR3 amino acids: CASSYQRQGTEAFF. CDR3 nucleotides: TGTGCCAGCAGTTACCAGCGGCAGGGGACTGAAGCTTTCTTT.

CDR3 in amino acids: CASSYRLPQGVGTNEKLFF. The CDR3 DNA reads as TGTGCCAGCAGTTACCGACTACCACAGGGCGTGGGGACTAATGAAAAACTGTTTTTT. This chain joins TRBV28 and TRBJ1-4; weak D call: TRBD1 (6 bases). Between the trimmed V and J ends, which lost 4 bases and 2 bases, there was a span of 23 bases. This CDR3 spans 19 amino acids. CDR1 and CDR2 (germline): MDHEN, SYDVKM.

This clone was seen once. The chain links TRBV29-1 to TRBJ2-7, with D maybe TRBD2 (6 bases). V lost 4 bases, J lost 2 bases, and 9 bases lay in between. The CDR3 contains 12 residues. CDR1 and CDR2 (germline): SQVTM, ANQGSEA. The CDR3 reads CSVGGEPYEQYF. The CDR3 DNA sequence: TGCAGCGTTGGGGGGGAACCCTACGAGCAGTACTTC.

The rearrangement links TRBV5-1 to TRBJ2-3; TRBD2 matches 8 bases. The V gene's germline CDR1 is SGHRS and CDR2 YFSETQ. The CDR3 loop spans 14 amino acids. The ends lost 5 bases at V and 4 bases at J; junction bases unmatched: 6. This CDR3 is CASSRREGSDTQYF. In DNA form, the CDR3 reads TGCGCCAGCAGTCGACGGGAGGGATCAGATACGCAGTATTTT.

V gene TRBV18 combines with J gene TRBJ2-7; the match to TRBD1 covers 7 bases. V trimming: 3 bases; J trimming: 5 bases; junction bases outside the gene matches: 7. Germline V gene lookup returns CDR1 KGHSH and CDR2 LQKENI. This CDR3 is 14 amino acids long. In DNA form, the CDR3 reads TGTGCCAGCTCACCCGGACAGGCGCCCGACGAGCAGTACTTC. It specifies CASSPGQAPDEQYF.

This clone occurred many times. The chain uses TRBV2 and TRBJ1-5; D ambiguous. The CDR3 loop spans 12 amino acids. The germline gives CDR1 SNHLY, CDR2 FYNNEI. Between the trimmed V and J ends, which lost 1 base and 9 bases, there was a span of 7 bases. CDR3 DNA: TGTGCCAGCAGTGAAGGAGCTCGGCCCCAGCATTTT. It is translated as CASSEGARPQHF. The entire variable domain, with the rest obtained from reference TRBV2 and TRBJ1-5, is as follows: EPEVTQTPSHQVTQMGQEVILRCVPISNHLYFYWYRQILGQKVEFLVSFYNNEISEKSEIFDDQFSVERPDGSNFTLKIRSTKLEDSAMYFCASSEGARPQHFGDGTRLSIL.

The chain has TRBV7-9 and TRBJ2-3, with 9 bases lining up with TRBD1. The CDR3 sequence is 16 residues long. CDR1 SEHNR and CDR2 FQNEAQ come from the germline V gene (reference sequence). After removal of 7 bases from V and 6 bases from J, the junction contained 14 bases not matched to a gene. This chain's CDR3 is CASNKLWTGVSDTQYF. The CDR3 nucleotides are TGTGCCAGCAACAAATTATGGACAGGGGTTTCGGATACGCAGTATTTT.